The clone carrying this T cell receptor beta chain was counted ten times or more. Its antigen is still unknown. This entry comes from a study of CD8+CD57+ T cells in acquired aplastic anemia. Study information: Sorting CD4+ and CD8+ cells gave DNA averaging about 2.9 ug. General study findings and limits: Levels of CD8+ Simpson's diversity were not significantly distinct in patients versus controls.

CD8+CD57+ cell expansion, shown by flow cytometry, had occurred in the patients selected for sequencing. The TCR beta profiling, which covered VDJ combination and CDR3 sequence, was carried out using genomic DNA as the template. TCRdb ran MiXCR on the reads and lists one entry per CDR3 protein. The data contain about 190,000 distinct CDR3 sequences, around half of them singletons. There are 15 residues in the CDR3. The germline CDR1 and CDR2 sequences are SGHRS and YFSETQ. V lost 0 bases to trimming and J lost 0 bases; unmatched junction nucleotides: 0. The rearrangement links TRBV5-1 to TRBJ1-2; 9 nucleotides line up with TRBD1. The TCR was taken from a human donor with aplastic anemia. Material: sorted CD4+, CD8+, or CD8+CD57+ T cells (not recorded which) from PBMCs. DNA for the CDR3: TGCGCCAGCAGCTTGGGACAGGGGGCTAACTATGGCTACACCTTC. Translation: CASSLGQGANYGYTF. The complete variable domain, with remaining parts taken from reference TRBV5-1 and TRBJ1-2, reads KAGVTQTPRYLIKTRGQQVTLSCSPISGHRSVSWYQQTPGQGLQFLFEYFSETQRNKGNFPGRFSGRQFSNSRSEMNVSTLELGDSALYLCASSLGQGANYGYTFGSGTRLTVV.